The subject of this entry is one TCR beta chain. This specimen comes from a study of blood T cell repertoires in COVID-19. Whole-study context: Whether acute or convalescent, the COVID-19 samples came from the United States, Italy and Spain. PBMCs, B-cell-depleted T cells, or T cells provided the cDNA or gDNA that made up the material.

The CDR3 is 22 amino acids. The ends lost 4 bases at V and 1 base at J; junction bases unmatched: 21. Germline V gene lookup returns CDR1 LGHNA and CDR2 YNFKEQ. In the original workflow: Using reference gene primer amplification, nucleated cell counts were estimated. Sequenced by immunoSEQ multiplex PCR; TCRdb stores in-frame clones only, minus some. The V and J calls and clone size are taken from that table; D and trimming were inferred from the DNA. The sample comprises some 170,000 clones, 87% of which are singletons, and around 1.5% rests with the top ten. The receptor was derived from a woman between 45 and 60 years old with acute or convalescent COVID-19. The chain links TRBV4-2 to TRBJ2-5, with 13 bases lining up with TRBD2. The sequenced sample consisted of peripheral blood. The CDR3 loop is CASSPLSQTSGRWEGLQETQYF. CDR3 sequence (DNA): TGTGCCAGCAGCCCGCTCTCCCAGACTAGCGGGAGGTGGGAGGGGCTCCAAGAGACCCAGTACTTC.